One and the same sample provided the 14 T cell receptor beta chains below, sequenced in a study of shared clonotypes between healthy human individuals. Measured with immunoSEQ multiplex PCR; TCRdb has only the in-frame clones, and not every one. Among 1.4 million to 1.5 million clones listed, around 97% were seen once. Sequencing was done on a sample of naive CD4+ T cells sorted from blood. The subset here: CD45RA+ positively selected. Every receptor here comes from a man aged 25-45 years in good health.

The chain combines TRBV10-1 with TRBJ2-7; 9 bases agree with TRBD1. This CDR3 comprises 16 residues. V dropped 4 bases and J dropped 2; count of bases not matched to a gene: 9. Germline CDR1 is WNHNN and CDR2 is SYGVQD (reference sequence). The CDR3 nucleotides read TGCGCCAGCAGTGTTTTCCCCGGGACAGGGCCCTACGAGCAGTACTTC. It translates to CASSVFPGTGPYEQYF.

The J gene is TRBJ1-2, the V gene TRBV29-1; 7 bases agree with TRBD1. There are 14 residues in the CDR3. J gave up 0 bases and V 5 bases, and 6 bases lay outside the gene matches. Per germline, CDR1 SQVTM and CDR2 ANQGSEA. The CDR3 loop is CSVLTGAANYGYTF. The CDR3 DNA follows: TGCAGCGTTCTAACAGGGGCGGCTAACTATGGCTACACCTTC.

This chain connects TRBV5-1 to TRBJ2-1; 7 bases are a match to TRBD1. Germline V lookup: CDR1 SGHRS, CDR2 YFSETQ. The ends lost 5 bases at V and 4 bases at J; junction bases unmatched: 9. The CDR3 is made up of 15 amino acids. CDR3 DNA: TGCGCCAGCAGGATTTTGCAGGGGGATTACAATGAGCAGTTCTTC. Protein: CASRILQGDYNEQFF.

This CDR3 is CASSYPDRQETQYF. DNA for the CDR3: TGTGCCAGCAGTTACCCGGACAGGCAAGAGACCCAGTACTTC. The J gene is TRBJ2-5, the V gene TRBV6-5; 7 positions match TRBD1. This CDR3 contains 14 residues. From germline, CDR1 is MNHEY and CDR2 SVGAGI. V trimming: 2 bases; J trimming: 2 bases; junction bases outside the gene matches: 2.

Notes on this clone: The same CDR3 also results from other DNA sequences found in this sample. The V and J genes are TRBV2 and TRBJ2-7; TRBD2 aligns across 7 bases. The J segment lost 3 bases and the V segment lost 7 bases, leaving 3 bases of the junction unmatched. CDR3 length: 12 residues. Germline V gene lookup returns CDR1 SNHLY and CDR2 FYNNEI. Here the CDR3 reads CASKASGYEQYF. Here the CDR3 DNA reads TGTGCCAGCAAGGCTAGCGGCTACGAGCAGTACTTC.

The chain couples TRBV5-1 to TRBJ1-4; D unresolved. The length of the CDR3 is 15 residues. Germline loops: CDR1 SGHRS, CDR2 YFSETQ. V gave up 0 bases and J gave up 4 bases, with 10 bases separating them. As DNA, the CDR3 is TGCGCCAGCAGCTTGGGGCAGCTCTATAATGAAAAACTGTTTTTT. Translated, it gives CASSLGQLYNEKLFF.

V and J are TRBV7-6 and TRBJ2-7; maybe TRBD2 (5 bases). Trimming took off 0 bases at V and 6 bases at J, with 15 bases between the two ends. The CDR3 extends over 15 amino acids. From germline, CDR1 is SGHVS and CDR2 FNYEAQ. The CDR3, as DNA: TGTGCCAGCAGCTTAGCGGGTCCGGGAACTAGCGAGCAGTACTTC. Protein: CASSLAGPGTSEQYF.

V usage is TRBV21-1 and J usage is TRBJ1-4. TRBV21-1 is recorded as a pseudogene. This CDR3 contains 19 residues. This chain's CDR3 is CASSKVMGNSSGAREKLFF. CDR3 nucleotides: TGTGCCAGCAGCAAAGTCATGGGGAACTCGTCAGGCGCTCGGGAAAAACTGTTTTTT.

The V and J genes are TRBV7-3 and TRBJ1-4; 9 bases line up with TRBD1. The CDR3 totals 14 residues. V gave up 6 bases and J gave up 8 bases; unmatched junction bases: 7. The germline V gene has CDR1 SGHTA and CDR2 FQGTGA. This CDR3 reads CASSSTGTGEKLFF. The CDR3 DNA reads TGTGCCAGCAGTTCGACCGGGACAGGGGAAAAACTGTTTTTT.

V gene TRBV5-4 combines with J gene TRBJ2-5; 10 bases map to TRBD1. In germline, CDR1 is SGHNT, CDR2 YYREEE (reference sequence). Germline trimming cut 3 bases from V and 14 bases from J; bases unmatched to any gene: 10. The CDR3 contains 13 residues. The CDR3 spells CASSSGQGRLRYF. The CDR3 coding sequence is TGTGCCAGCAGCTCGGGACAGGGGAGGTTAAGATACTTC.

This sequence joins TRBV4-1 and TRBJ2-1; 9 bases map to TRBD2. V lost 9 bases to trimming and J lost 9 bases; unmatched junction nucleotides: 12. The CDR3 has 14 amino acids. Looked up from germline, CDR1 is MGHRA and CDR2 is YSYEKL. The CDR3, as DNA: TGCGCCAGTAATGGGCGGGAGGGCCGGGGTGAGCAGTTCTTC. Its protein is CASNGREGRGEQFF.

This clone appeared once. The chain couples TRBV6-1 to TRBJ2-2, with 8 nucleotides matching TRBD1. The junction had 12 bases not matched to a gene; V was cut back by 6 bases and J by 9 bases. From germline, CDR1 is MNHNS and CDR2 SASEGT. The CDR3 extends over 15 amino acids. For the CDR3, the DNA is TGTGCCAGCAGGCCCGACGGGACAGGTTCGTGGGAGCTGTTTTTT. Its protein is CASRPDGTGSWELFF.

The genes are TRBV18 and TRBJ2-1, with TRBD2 identical over 11 bases. V lost 5 bases and J lost 9; bases outside the gene matches: 12. The CDR3 length is 16 residues. In germline, CDR1 is KGHSH, CDR2 LQKENI. The CDR3 is CASSSGLAGSPGEQFF. In DNA form, the CDR3 reads TGTGCCAGCTCATCTGGACTAGCGGGCTCCCCGGGTGAGCAGTTCTTC.

This chain links TRBV6-5 with TRBJ1-2, with no clear D. Trimming pared 0 bases from V and 3 bases from J, leaving 2 bases between. CDR3 length equals 12 residues. CDR1 is MNHEY, CDR2 SVGAGI, per germline. CDR3 sequence reads: CASSYSDYGYTF. In DNA, the CDR3 is TGTGCCAGCAGTTACTCTGACTATGGCTACACCTTC.